The T cell receptor beta chain under discussion was sequenced for a study of shared clonotypes between healthy human individuals. Overall study context: Three CD4 naive, three CD4 memory, two CD8 naive and one CD8 memory plate were used per donor. Findings of the study overall: Only blood underwent sampling, and tissue repertoires likely differ. Larger estimated richness was generally seen in naive subsets than in memory subsets. The naive CD4 repertoires of a handful of donors were compared, and approximately 5% of clonotypes were shared.

This clone was picked up one time. Its cognate antigen is unknown. Trimming shortened V by 3 bases and J by 2 bases, and 11 bases separated the two germline ends. This CDR3 is built from 14 residues. Germline assignment: CDR1 ENHRY and CDR2 SYGVKD. The repertoire was sequenced with immunoSEQ multiplex PCR; TCRdb's copy has only in-frame clones and lacks some. This table holds some 630,000 clones, about 78% found once. The clonotype originates from a woman in her twenties or thirties in good health. The sequencing sample was made of memory CD4+ T cells sorted from blood. Sample subset: CD45RA-negative fraction. The chain joins TRBV10-3 to TRBJ2-7; D not resolved. CDR3 residues: CAISDNLSPYEQYF. The CDR3 nucleotides read TGTGCCATCAGTGATAACCTTTCCCCCTACGAGCAGTACTTC.